A single sample gave rise to the 30 T cell receptor beta chains below, sequenced in a study of chemoradiotherapy in HPV16-positive cancers (dated by TCRdb to between 2021 and 2024). Preparation of the library involved the immunoSEQ multiplex PCR assay. TCRdb obtained this table from immuneACCESS and retained in-frame rearrangements with V and J assigned. These tables miss some clones; where compared with another copy, unresolved V genes account for less than half of the shortfall, and the remainder is unexplained. Recorded for this sample are over a thousand clones; 86% of them occurred a single time. The ten most abundant clones make up roughly 10% of the sample. The specimen comprised tumor tissue, sampled from a patient who underwent chemoradiotherapy. Every receptor here comes from a human donor with HPV-associated anogenital cancer.

This clone appeared a few times. The rearrangement links TRBV6-1 to TRBJ2-7; D not resolved. Germline V CDR1 and CDR2: MNHNS, SASEGT. The CDR3 is 12 amino acids. V was clipped by 1 base and J by 3 bases, with 4 bases between them. For the CDR3, the DNA is TGTGCCAGCAGTGAAGGGGGCTACGAGCAGTACTTC. Protein: CASSEGGYEQYF.

The J gene is TRBJ2-5, the V gene TRBV5-1; 7 positions match TRBD2. After removal of 1 base from V and 4 bases from J, the junction contained 10 bases not matched to a gene. The length of the CDR3 is 16 residues. Germline lookup yields CDR1 SGHRS and CDR2 YFSETQ. This CDR3 is CASSLQLAGEGETQYF. The CDR3 DNA sequence: TGCGCCAGCAGCTTGCAGTTGGCGGGGGAGGGAGAGACCCAGTACTTC.

The V call is TRBV7-2, the J call TRBJ2-3; TRBD2 matches 13 bases. This CDR3 is 17 amino acids long. Germline V gene data show CDR1 as SGHTA and CDR2 as FQGNSA. V was pared by 6 bases and J by 3 bases, with 9 bases of the junction left unmatched. CDR3 sequence: CASSHTSGGGRTDTQYF. CDR3 DNA sequence: TGTGCCAGCAGTCATACTAGCGGGGGGGGAAGGACAGATACGCAGTATTTT.

The V gene is TRBV7-9, the J gene TRBJ1-2; D is unclear. The V end lost 2 bases, the J end lost 4 bases, and 5 bases lay between the germline ends. Germline loops: CDR1 SEHNR, CDR2 FQNEAQ (reference sequence). The CDR3 covers 12 residues. The CDR3 spells CASSLRVYGYTF. DNA of the CDR3: TGTGCCAGCAGCTTAAGGGTCTATGGCTACACCTTC.

This clone came up once. This sequence joins TRBV27 and TRBJ1-1, with TRBD1 matching 12 bases. The CDR3 is made up of 17 amino acids. Germline CDR1 and CDR2: MNHEY and SMNVEV (reference sequence). Trimming removed 4 bases from V and 1 base from J; junction bases left unmatched: 7. The CDR3 DNA reads TGTGCCAGCAGTTATGGGACAGGGGGCCCGAGGAACACTGAAGCTTTCTTT. This translates into CASSYGTGGPRNTEAFF.

V gene TRBV7-2 combines with J gene TRBJ2-1; 11 bases are a match to TRBD2. The germline V gene has CDR1 SGHTA and CDR2 FQGNSA. V shed 1 base, J shed 10 bases, and the junction held 9 bases outside the gene matches. This CDR3 is 16 amino acids long. The CDR3, as DNA: TGTGCCAGCAGCTTAGGAAGTAGCGGGGGGGCTCGGGAGCAGTTCTTC. As protein: CASSLGSSGGAREQFF.

CDR3 sequence: CASTRDSSNYGYTF. For the CDR3, the DNA is TGTGCCAGCACCCGGGACAGCTCAAACTATGGCTACACCTTC. J is TRBJ1-2 and V is TRBV6-6; 7 bases are a match to TRBD1. The CDR3 totals 14 residues. The germline gives CDR1 MNHNY, CDR2 SVGAGI (reference sequence). V gave up 7 bases and J gave up 2 bases; unmatched junction bases: 7.

The genes are TRBV15 and TRBJ1-2; 9 positions match TRBD1. This CDR3 has 14 amino acids. From germline, CDR1 is LNHNV and CDR2 YYDKDF (reference sequence). V shed 0 bases, J shed 5 bases, and the junction held 1 base outside the gene matches. The CDR3 loop reads CATSREGTGYGYTF. The CDR3 DNA is TGTGCCACCAGCAGAGAGGGGACAGGGTATGGCTACACCTTC.

This chain connects TRBV11-3 to TRBJ2-1; possibly TRBD1 or TRBD2 for D (5 bases each). Per germline, CDR1 SGHNT and CDR2 YENEEA. V lost 5 bases to trimming and J lost 6 bases, with 14 bases between them. CDR3 length: 14 amino acids. The CDR3 nucleotides are TGTGCCAGCAGCCCGGGACCTACCGGCAATGAGCAGTTCTTC. Its translation is CASSPGPTGNEQFF.

This clone appeared a single time. This chain links TRBV6-6 with TRBJ1-2, with 9 bases that match TRBD1. CDR3 length: 14 amino acids. Looked up from germline, CDR1 is MNHNY and CDR2 is SVGAGI (reference sequence). With V trimmed by 2 bases and J by 6 bases, 4 bases remained unmatched. The DNA for the CDR3 is TGTGCCAGCAGTTACATACAGGGGGCGCATGGCTACACCTTC. Translated: CASSYIQGAHGYTF.

The rearrangement links TRBV6-5 to TRBJ1-1; D is uncertain. Germline CDR1 MNHEY, CDR2 SVGAGI. The V end was cut by 6 bases, the J end by 2 bases, with 10 bases between. The CDR3 runs 13 residues. CDR3 bases: TGTGCCAGCAGCCCCAGAGACAACACTGAAGCTTTCTTT. Protein: CASSPRDNTEAFF.

The chain recombines TRBV6-1 with TRBJ2-3, with a weak D call TRBD1 (6 bases). This CDR3 region has 15 residues. Germline V gene sequence: CDR1 MNHNS, CDR2 SASEGT. Trimming pared 2 bases from V and 2 bases from J, leaving 11 bases between. The CDR3 loop reads CASSESRDITDTQYF. DNA for the CDR3: TGTGCCAGCAGTGAATCTAGGGACATCACAGATACGCAGTATTTT.

V and J are TRBV10-1 and TRBJ2-1; either TRBD1 or TRBD2 may fit D (5 bases each). Trimming removed 9 bases from V and 6 bases from J, with 6 bases in between. CDR1 is WNHNN, CDR2 SYGVQD, per germline (reference sequence). The CDR3 loop spans 10 amino acids. The chain's CDR3 is CASGTNEQFF. The CDR3 bases are TGCGCCAGTGGGACCAATGAGCAGTTCTTC.

Remarks on this clone: Without the conserved terminal phenylalanine or tryptophan, this CDR3 likely stems from a read error. Because the CDR3's place on the DNA is in doubt, the DNA is left out and the CDR3 is given as listed by TCRdb. The rearrangement joins TRBV11-1 to TRBJ1-2. CDR1 and CDR2 from the germline V gene are SGHAT and FQDESV (reference sequence). Both ends counted, the CDR3 spans 15 residues. The CDR3 is CASSWRGKAGKTYGY.

The V and J genes are TRBV18 and TRBJ1-6; 8 nucleotides match TRBD1. The CDR3 runs 16 residues. J gave up 6 bases and V 1 base, and 5 bases lay outside the gene matches. Per germline, CDR1 KGHSH and CDR2 LQKENI. The CDR3 bases are TGTGCCAGCTCACCACTCAGGGACAGGCTTAATTCACCCCTCCACTTT. It specifies CASSPLRDRLNSPLHF. Full variable domain (outside the CDR3, taken from reference TRBV18 and TRBJ1-6): NAGVMQNPRHLVRRRGQEARLRCSPMKGHSHVYWYRQLPEEGLKFMVYLQKENIIDESGMPKERFSAEFPKEGPSILRIQQVVRGDSAAYFCASSPLRDRLNSPLHFGNGTRLTVT.

The chain combines TRBV11-2 with TRBJ2-5; D could derive from TRBD1 or TRBD2 (6 bases each). Germline V gives CDR1 SGHAT, CDR2 FQNNGV. The CDR3 is 15 amino acids. Trimming stripped 5 bases from V and 3 bases from J, with 16 bases between. This chain's CDR3 is CASSMQRGVKETQYF. CDR3 in DNA: TGTGCCAGCAGCATGCAAAGGGGGGTCAAAGAGACCCAGTACTTC.

The chain uses TRBV5-1 and TRBJ2-7; the D gene is possibly TRBD1 (5 bases). The CDR3 covers 12 residues. V was clipped by 5 bases and J by 6 bases, with 12 bases between them. The germline V gene encodes CDR1 SGHRS and CDR2 YFSETQ. The CDR3 region is CASRAGPGEQYF. The CDR3 DNA reads TGCGCCAGCAGGGCAGGGCCGGGCGAGCAGTACTTC.

This clone was seen a single time. The genes are TRBV7-7 and TRBJ2-5; D might be TRBD1 or TRBD2, each matching 5 bases. This CDR3 has 15 residues. Germline values: CDR1 SSHAT, CDR2 FNYEAQ (reference sequence). V lost 1 base to trimming and J lost 5 bases, with 14 bases between them. The CDR3: CASSLDGGIGETQYF. In DNA form, the CDR3 reads TGTGCCAGCAGCTTAGATGGGGGTATTGGGGAGACCCAGTACTTC.

The chain recombines TRBV30 with TRBJ2-3; D possibly corresponds to TRBD1 (5 bases). The CDR3 has 14 amino acids. The V end lost 3 bases, the J end lost 6 bases, and 16 bases lay between the germline ends. Germline CDR1 and CDR2: GTSNPN and SVGIG (reference sequence). The CDR3 sequence: CAWSFSRASDTQYF. The CDR3 region has the DNA TGTGCCTGGAGCTTCTCCAGGGCATCGGATACGCAGTATTTT.

This clone was counted a single time. The rearrangement joins TRBV5-4 to TRBJ2-5; D ambiguous. Germline-derived CDR1 and CDR2 are SGHNT and YYREEE (reference sequence). V was pared by 0 bases and J by 4 bases, with 7 bases between. The CDR3 runs 13 residues. The CDR3: CASSLGIPETQYF. In DNA, the CDR3 is TGTGCCAGCAGCTTGGGTATTCCAGAGACCCAGTACTTC.

The chain couples TRBV4-1 to TRBJ2-5, with D perhaps matching TRBD2 (6 bases). V was cut by 0 bases and J by 5 bases, with 16 bases left in between. This CDR3 region has 16 residues. Germline loops: CDR1 MGHRA, CDR2 YSYEKL. CDR3 sequence: CASSQDYERARETQYF. The CDR3 bases are TGCGCCAGCAGCCAAGATTATGAGCGGGCAAGGGAGACCCAGTACTTC.

The V call is TRBV5-8, the J call TRBJ2-5, with a tentative D call TRBD1 (5 bases). V shed 4 bases and J shed 4 bases, with 17 bases lying between them. CDR3 length: 15 amino acids. Looked up from germline, CDR1 is SGHTS and CDR2 is YDEGEE. This CDR3 reads CASSPRRGAGETQYF. CDR3 sequence (DNA): TGTGCCAGCAGCCCCCGTCGTGGGGCAGGAGAGACCCAGTACTTC.

The chain recombines TRBV11-2 with TRBJ1-1, with D hard to call. V lost 4 bases to trimming and J lost 4 bases, with 16 bases between them. This CDR3 has 15 residues. CDR1 is SGHAT and CDR2 is FQNNGV in the germline V gene. The CDR3 reads CASSSPLPRGTEAFF. The CDR3 coding sequence is TGTGCCAGCAGCTCTCCTCTCCCCCGGGGCACTGAAGCTTTCTTT.

V gene TRBV6-5 combines with J gene TRBJ2-7, with 8 bases matching TRBD2. The V gene's germline CDR1 is MNHEY and CDR2 SVGAGI. CDR3 length: 15 amino acids. The trim removed 3 bases at V and 5 bases at J, leaving 9 bases unmatched. The CDR3 coding sequence is TGTGCCAGCAGTTATTATGCGGGGGGAAGACACGAGCAGTACTTC. Protein sequence: CASSYYAGGRHEQYF.

V gene TRBV18 combines with J gene TRBJ2-6; D possibly corresponds to TRBD1 (5 bases). V lost 4 bases and J lost 5, with 21 bases in between. CDR3 length: 18 amino acids. Germline loops: CDR1 KGHSH, CDR2 LQKENI. The CDR3 DNA reads TGTGCCAGCTCACATTTACGGACATTTACAAGTCGGGCCAACGTCCTGACTTTC. This codes for CASSHLRTFTSRANVLTF.

This clone was counted between two and nine times. This chain connects TRBV5-4 to TRBJ1-2; 7 nucleotides match TRBD1. Germline V gene sequence: CDR1 SGHNT, CDR2 YYREEE (reference sequence). V gave up 5 bases and J gave up 5 bases; unmatched junction bases: 12. The CDR3 has 15 amino acids. The DNA for the CDR3 is TGTGCCAGCAGAAATGTTACAGGGGTTGGATATGGCTACACCTTC. Translating it yields CASRNVTGVGYGYTF.

The CDR3 here is CASSRRTANLETYEQYF. CDR3 DNA: TGTGCCAGCAGTCGGAGGACAGCCAACCTGGAAACCTACGAGCAGTACTTC. This chain joins TRBV7-2 and TRBJ2-7, with D possibly being TRBD1 (6 bases). With 6 bases removed from V and 2 bases from J, the gap between germline ends came to 23 bases. Germline CDR1 is SGHTA and CDR2 is FQGNSA. This CDR3 spans 17 amino acids. Variable domain in full (rest from reference TRBV7-2 and TRBJ2-7): GAGVSQSPSNKVTEKGKDVELRCDPISGHTALYWYRQSLGQGLEFLIYFQGNSAPDKSGLPSDRFSAERTGGSVSTLTIQRTQQEDSAVYLCASSRRTANLETYEQYFGPGTRLTVT.

CDR3 coding DNA: TGCGCCAGCAGTCAATGGGGGTGGCAGGGGAGCTCCTACGAGCAGTACTTC. Its translation: CASSQWGWQGSSYEQYF. The chain links TRBV23-1 to TRBJ2-7; tentatively, D is TRBD1 (6 bases). TRBV23-1 is given ORF status, its function remaining uncertain. V was shortened by 1 base and J by 0 bases, with 16 bases between the two germline ends. The CDR3 has 17 residues.

The rearrangement links TRBV7-2 to TRBJ1-1; D is undetermined. This CDR3 comprises 17 residues. Trimming left V 2 bases short and J 4 bases short, with 20 bases between. In germline, CDR1 is SGHTA, CDR2 FQGNSA. CDR3 residues: CASSLLGGGLGSTEAFF. The CDR3 DNA sequence: TGTGCCAGCAGCTTATTAGGAGGTGGTCTAGGGAGCACTGAAGCTTTCTTT.

The rearrangement links TRBV6-7 to TRBJ2-7, with 10 nucleotides matching TRBD2. TRBV6-7 is filed as an ORF, its function uncertain. The CDR3 runs 19 residues. J was trimmed by 0 bases and V by 4 bases; bases with no gene match: 15. The CDR3 is CASSFGASGGIGGSYEQYF. The CDR3 nucleotides are TGTGCCAGCAGTTTTGGCGCTAGCGGGGGTATAGGGGGCTCCTACGAGCAGTACTTC.